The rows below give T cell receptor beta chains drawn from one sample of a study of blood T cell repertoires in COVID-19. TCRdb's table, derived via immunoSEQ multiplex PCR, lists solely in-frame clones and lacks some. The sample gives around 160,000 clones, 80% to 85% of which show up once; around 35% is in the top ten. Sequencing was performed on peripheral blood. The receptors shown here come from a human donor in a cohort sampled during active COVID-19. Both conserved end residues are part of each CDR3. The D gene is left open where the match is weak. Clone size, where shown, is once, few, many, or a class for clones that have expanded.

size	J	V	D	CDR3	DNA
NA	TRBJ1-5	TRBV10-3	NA	CAIGSLSNQPQHF	TGTGCCATCGGGAGTCTTAGCAATCAGCCCCAGCATTTT
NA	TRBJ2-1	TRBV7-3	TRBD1	CASSLEGANEQFF	TGTGCCAGCAGCTTAGAGGGGGCGAATGAGCAGTTCTTC
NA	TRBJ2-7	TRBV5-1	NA	CASSLAGGSYEQYF	TGCGCCAGCAGCTTGGCAGGGGGGTCGTACGAGCAGTACTTC
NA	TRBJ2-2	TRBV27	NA	CASSLTGANTGELFF	TGTGCCAGCAGTTTGACAGGAGCGAACACCGGGGAGCTGTTTTTT
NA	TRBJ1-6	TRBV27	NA	CASSLTGRRTYNSPLHF	TGTGCCAGCAGTCTAACAGGGCGTAGGACCTATAATTCACCCCTCCACTTT
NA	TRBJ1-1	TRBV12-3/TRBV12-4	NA	CASKGTEAFF	TGTGCCAGCAAGGGGACTGAAGCTTTCTTT
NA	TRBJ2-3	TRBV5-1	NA	CASSGAAKTDTQYF	TGCGCCAGCAGCGGGGCAGCCAAAACAGATACGCAGTATTTT
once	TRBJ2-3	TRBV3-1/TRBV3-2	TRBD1	CASSRTGDRADTQYF	TGTGCCAGCAGCCGGACAGGGGACCGGGCAGATACGCAGTATTTT
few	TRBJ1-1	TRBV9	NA	CASSVGGATEAFF	TGTGCCAGCAGCGTAGGCGGGGCGACTGAAGCTTTCTTT
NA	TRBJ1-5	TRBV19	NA	CASSRGYSNQPQHF	TGTGCCAGTAGCAGGGGCTATAGCAATCAGCCCCAGCATTTT
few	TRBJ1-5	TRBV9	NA	CASSVDGAGQPQHF	TGTGCCAGCAGCGTAGATGGGGCAGGTCAGCCCCAGCATTTT
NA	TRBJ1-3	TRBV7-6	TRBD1	CASSPRGTPGNTIYF	TGTGCCAGCAGCCCCAGGGGGACCCCTGGAAACACCATATATTTT
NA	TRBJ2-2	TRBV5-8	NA	CASRDSLAGELFF	TGTGCCAGCAGAGACTCATTGGCCGGGGAGCTGTTTTTT
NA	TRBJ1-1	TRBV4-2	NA	CASSQDLGSRANTEAFF	TGTGCCAGCAGCCAAGATCTAGGGAGTCGGGCGAACACTGAAGCTTTCTTT
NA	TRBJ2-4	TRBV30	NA	CAWSGAPGRAKNIQYF	TGTGCCTGGAGTGGGGCTCCGGGGAGGGCCAAAAACATTCAGTACTTC
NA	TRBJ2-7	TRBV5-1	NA	CASSLASRSTYEQYF	TGCGCCAGCAGCTTGGCGAGCAGGTCGACCTACGAGCAGTACTTC
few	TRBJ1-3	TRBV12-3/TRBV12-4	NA	CASSLSVNTIYF	TGTGCCAGCAGTTTATCAGTAAACACCATATATTTT
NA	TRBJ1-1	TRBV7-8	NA	CASSLETATEAFF	TGTGCCAGCAGCTTAGAGACAGCCACTGAAGCTTTCTTT
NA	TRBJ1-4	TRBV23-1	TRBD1	CASNPTSGTVNEKLFF	TGCGCCAGCAACCCCACATCCGGGACAGTTAATGAAAAACTGTTTTTT
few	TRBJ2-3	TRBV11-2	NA	CASSPGGQITDTQYF	TGTGCCAGCAGCCCCGGGGGGCAGATCACAGATACGCAGTATTTT
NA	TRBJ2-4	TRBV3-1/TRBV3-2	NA	CASSPRGMEDKNIQYF	TGTGCCAGCAGCCCCCGGGGGATGGAGGACAAAAACATTCAGTACTTC
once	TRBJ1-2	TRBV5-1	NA	CASSPAGLLMGGYTF	TGCGCCAGCAGCCCCGCGGGACTGCTGATGGGTGGCTACACCTTC
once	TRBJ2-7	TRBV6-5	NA	CASTLTVTYEQYF	TGTGCCAGCACCCTGACAGTCACCTACGAGCAGTACTTC
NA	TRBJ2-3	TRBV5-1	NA	CASSFSQGTQYF	TGCGCCAGCAGCTTCAGCCAGGGTACGCAGTATTTT
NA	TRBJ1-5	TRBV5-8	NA	CASSPGGLSNQPQHF	TGTGCCAGCAGCCCCGGAGGCCTTAGCAATCAGCCCCAGCATTTT
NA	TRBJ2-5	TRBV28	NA	CATDTGYQETQYF	TGTGCCACCGACACAGGGTACCAAGAGACCCAGTACTTC
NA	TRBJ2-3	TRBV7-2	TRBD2	CASSPTAGGSTDTQYF	TGTGCCAGCAGCCCCACAGCGGGGGGGAGCACAGATACGCAGTATTTT
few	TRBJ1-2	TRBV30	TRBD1	CALQGARYGYTF	TGTGCCTTACAGGGGGCACGGTATGGCTACACCTTC
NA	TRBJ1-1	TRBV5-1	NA	CASTTGQPTGNTEAFF	TGCGCCAGCACCACGGGACAACCAACGGGGAACACTGAAGCTTTCTTT
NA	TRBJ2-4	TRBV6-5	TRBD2	CASNLAGGELQYF	TGTGCCAGCAACCTAGCGGGGGGAGAACTTCAGTACTTC
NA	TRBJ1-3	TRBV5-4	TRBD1	CASSVDRLGNTIYF	TGTGCCAGCAGCGTGGACAGGCTTGGAAACACCATATATTTT
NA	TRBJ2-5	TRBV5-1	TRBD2	CASSATRRTSGGAAQYF	TGCGCCAGCAGCGCCACACGGCGGACTAGCGGGGGGGCGGCCCAGTACTTC
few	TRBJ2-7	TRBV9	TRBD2	CASSGGGTAEQYF	TGTGCCAGCAGCGGCGGGGGAACAGCCGAGCAGTACTTC
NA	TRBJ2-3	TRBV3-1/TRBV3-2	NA	CASSHSSGTDTQYF	TGTGCCAGCAGCCATAGTAGCGGCACAGATACGCAGTATTTT
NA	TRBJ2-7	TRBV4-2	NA	CASSPSIGSRAYEQYF	TGTGCCAGCAGCCCATCTATAGGGAGCCGTGCTTACGAGCAGTACTTC
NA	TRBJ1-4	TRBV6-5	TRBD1	CASRPDRVVNEKLFF	TGTGCCAGCAGGCCCGACAGGGTCGTTAATGAAAAACTGTTTTTT
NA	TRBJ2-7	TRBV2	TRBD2	CASSVTTSGRQSSYEQYF	TGTGCCAGCAGTGTAACGACTAGCGGGCGGCAGAGCTCCTACGAGCAGTACTTC
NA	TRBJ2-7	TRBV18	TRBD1	CASSPPLGQGNEQYF	TGTGCCAGCTCACCACCTCTGGGACAGGGGAACGAGCAGTACTTC
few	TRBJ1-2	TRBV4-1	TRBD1	CASSQRQGANYGYTF	TGCGCCAGCAGCCAACGACAGGGGGCTAACTATGGCTACACCTTC
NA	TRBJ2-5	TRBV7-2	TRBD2	CASSAMERGGGKTQYF	TGTGCCAGCAGCGCAATGGAGCGGGGGGGCGGAAAGACCCAGTACTTC
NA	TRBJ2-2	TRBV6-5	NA	CASSEGTYTGELFF	TGTGCCAGCAGCGAGGGCACATACACCGGGGAGCTGTTTTTT
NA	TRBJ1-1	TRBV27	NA	CAAGGFTEAFF	TGTGCCGCGGGGGGTTTTACTGAAGCTTTCTTT
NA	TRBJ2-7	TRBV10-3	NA	CASRPGSGEQYF	TGTGCCAGCCGCCCGGGGTCGGGCGAGCAGTACTTC
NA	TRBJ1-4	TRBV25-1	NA	CASSGTPGNMFF	TGTGCCAGCAGTGGCACACCGGGAAACATGTTTTTT
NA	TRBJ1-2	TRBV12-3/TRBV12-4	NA	CASTGDNYGYTF	TGTGCCAGCACCGGAGATAACTATGGCTACACCTTC
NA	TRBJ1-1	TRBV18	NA	CASSLDRNTEAFF	TGTGCCAGCTCACTCGACAGGAACACTGAAGCTTTCTTT
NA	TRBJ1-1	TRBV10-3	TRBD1	CAIRGDSWNTEAFF	TGTGCCATCAGGGGGGACAGCTGGAACACTGAAGCTTTCTTT
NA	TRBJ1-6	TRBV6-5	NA	CASRGGLDSPLHF	TGTGCCAGCCGGGGAGGGTTGGATTCACCCCTCCACTTT
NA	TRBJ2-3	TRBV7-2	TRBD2	CASSTSGGALDTQYF	TGTGCCAGCAGCACCAGCGGGGGGGCTTTGGATACGCAGTATTTT
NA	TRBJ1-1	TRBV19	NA	CASSIDSRAAFF	TGTGCCAGTAGTATAGATAGCAGGGCAGCTTTCTTT
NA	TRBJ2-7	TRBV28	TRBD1	CASSFSTGSPYEQYF	TGTGCCAGCAGTTTCTCGACAGGGAGTCCCTACGAGCAGTACTTC
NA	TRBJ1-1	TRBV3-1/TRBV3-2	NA	CASSHTGRGTEAFF	TGTGCCAGCAGCCATACAGGCCGAGGCACTGAAGCTTTCTTT
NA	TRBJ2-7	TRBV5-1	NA	CASRKGDVNEQYF	TGCGCCAGCAGGAAAGGGGATGTTAACGAGCAGTACTTC
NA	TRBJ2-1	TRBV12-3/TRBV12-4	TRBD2	CASMWGGNEQFF	TGTGCCAGCATGTGGGGGGGCAATGAGCAGTTCTTC
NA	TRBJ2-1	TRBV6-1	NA	CASSDQARNEQFF	TGTGCCAGCAGTGACCAGGCCCGCAATGAGCAGTTCTTC
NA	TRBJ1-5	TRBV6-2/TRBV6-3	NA	CASSYGGAPNQPQHF	TGTGCCAGCAGTTACGGAGGGGCCCCCAATCAGCCCCAGCATTTT
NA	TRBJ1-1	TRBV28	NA	CASSSRDLAEAFF	TGTGCCAGCAGTTCCAGGGATCTTGCTGAAGCTTTCTTT